The 21 T cell receptor beta chains below all came from one sample that was sequenced in a study of blood T cells in healthy people across ages. The second PCR ran roughly 6 to 11 cycles with a sample-barcoded 5' primer and J-beta primers. TCRdb itself ran the 5' RACE reads through MiXCR, one entry per CDR3 protein. This sample has approximately 810,000 distinct CDR3 sequences, with around 28% found just once. The sample consisted of blood. These receptors originate from a woman of 80 years or more in good health.

Many counts were recorded for this clonotype. CDR3 sequence: CASSVVLAGENEQFF. DNA of the CDR3: TGTGCCAGCAGCGTAGTACTAGCGGGGGAAAATGAGCAGTTCTTC. The chain employs TRBV9 and TRBJ2-1, with 11 bases that match TRBD2. V lost 0 bases and J lost 7; bases outside the gene matches: 3. CDR1 is SGDLS, CDR2 YYNGEE, per germline. The CDR3 covers 15 residues.

Comments on this clonotype: The junction shows a germline mismatch at one end, possibly a read error. The chain has TRBV7-2 and TRBJ1-2; possible D gene TRBD1, 5 bases. The V gene's germline CDR1 is SGHTA and CDR2 FQGNSA. The CDR3 covers 13 residues. This CDR3 is CASRADSSRGCTF. The DNA for the CDR3 is TGTGCCAGCAGGGCAGACTCCTCTAGGGGCTGCACCTTC.

The rearrangement links TRBV12-3 or TRBV12-4 to TRBJ2-2, with D possibly being TRBD2 (5 bases). V lost 7 bases and J 4 bases, leaving 16 bases between the germline ends. There are 15 residues in the CDR3. This CDR3 is CASTRGSGSTGELFF. The CDR3 region has the DNA TGTGCCAGCACCCGCGGGTCGGGCAGCACCGGGGAGCTGTTTTTT.

A few counts support this clonotype. This chain connects TRBV12-3 or TRBV12-4 to TRBJ2-2; TRBD1 or TRBD2 may be the D gene (5 bases each). Trimming pared 7 bases from V and 4 bases from J, leaving 16 bases between. The CDR3 contains 15 residues. CDR3 in DNA: TGTGCCAGCAACAAGCCGGCAGGGAGCACCGGGGAGCTGTTTTTT. As protein: CASNKPAGSTGELFF.

The sample holds many counts of this clonotype. The chain recombines TRBV12-3 or TRBV12-4 with TRBJ2-1, with TRBD1 matching over 7 bases. This CDR3 comprises 15 residues. The J segment lost 6 bases and the V segment lost 6 bases, leaving 11 bases of the junction unmatched. CDR3 nucleotides: TGTGCCAGCAGCCATTCACAGGGGTCGGGCAATGAGCAGTTCTTC. Translated, it gives CASSHSQGSGNEQFF.

This clonotype was observed a handful of times. The chain has TRBV7-6 and TRBJ2-1; maybe TRBD2 (6 bases). CDR3 length equals 16 residues. V lost 5 bases and J 2 bases, leaving 16 bases between the germline ends. CDR1 SGHVS and CDR2 FNYEAQ come from the germline V gene. CDR3 protein: CASSGKEGLTYNEQFF. CDR3 DNA: TGTGCCAGCAGCGGAAAGGAGGGCCTTACCTACAATGAGCAGTTCTTC. The full variable domain, in which reference TRBV7-6 and TRBJ2-1 provide the parts outside the CDR3, is GAGVSQSPRYKVTKRGQDVALRCDPISGHVSLYWYRQALGQGPEFLTYFNYEAQQDKSGLPNDRFSAERPEGSISTLTIQRTEQRDSAMYRCASSGKEGLTYNEQFFGPGTRLTVL.

This clonotype was counted between two and nine times. The rearrangement uses TRBV28 and TRBJ2-5, with TRBD1 matching over 9 bases. This CDR3 is 14 amino acids long. J was trimmed by 0 bases and V by 6 bases; bases with no gene match: 2. Germline assignment: CDR1 MDHEN and CDR2 SYDVKM. In nucleotides, the CDR3 is TGTGCCAGCAGAGGGACAGGGTACCAAGAGACCCAGTACTTC. It translates to CASRGTGYQETQYF.

On this clonotype: It may be a read error: a sequence one base away is much more abundant. V gene TRBV3-1 combines with J gene TRBJ2-1, with TRBD2 as a possible D gene (5 bases). The last part of the DNA fits TRBJ2-7 better; the J call may be wrong. The CDR3 runs to 15 residues. CDR1 and CDR2 from the germline V gene are LGHDT and YNNKEL (reference sequence). CDR3 sequence: CASSQERVSYNEQYF. In nucleotides, the CDR3 is TGTGCCAGCAGCCAAGAGCGGGTCTCCTACAATGAGCAGTACTTC.

Many counts were recorded for this clonotype. This sequence joins TRBV29-1 and TRBJ1-1; D remains ambiguous. Trimming stripped 4 bases from V and 6 bases from J, with 15 bases between. This CDR3 comprises 13 residues. Germline V gives CDR1 SQVTM, CDR2 ANQGSEA. The CDR3 region has the DNA TGCAGCGTTGTAACAGTTACAAACTCTGAAGCTTTCTTT. Its translation is CSVVTVTNSEAFF.

Remarks on this clonotype: A much larger clone differs from this one at a single base, so this may be a read error. The V and J genes are TRBV20-1 and TRBJ2-1; D is unresolved. V gave up 7 bases and J gave up 7 bases, with 11 bases separating them. The CDR3 has 11 residues. Germline CDR1 DFQATT, CDR2 SNEGSKA (reference sequence). The CDR3 DNA reads TGCAGTGTTCCGACGCCAAATGAGCAGTTCTTC. Amino acid sequence: CSVPTPNEQFF.

This clonotype has more than one count but fewer than ten. The chain employs TRBV6-1 and TRBJ2-7, with D unclear. Germline CDR1 and CDR2: MNHNS and SASEGT. Trimming removed 8 bases at V and 6 bases at J, with 17 bases between. The CDR3 has 13 residues. CDR3 in amino acids: CASSDPPLPEQYF. CDR3 coding DNA: TGTGCCAGCTCGGACCCTCCCCTCCCCGAGCAGTACTTC.

V usage is TRBV10-3 and J usage is TRBJ2-7; weak D call: TRBD1 (6 bases). CDR1 is ENHRY, CDR2 SYGVKD, per germline. The V gene lost 0 bases and the J gene lost 3 bases, with 9 bases spanning the gap. This CDR3 is built from 14 residues. This chain's CDR3 is CAISESLGGYEQYF. The CDR3, as DNA: TGTGCCATCAGTGAGTCGCTAGGGGGCTACGAGCAGTACTTC.

This clonotype was detected only a few times. The rearrangement uses TRBV7-9 and TRBJ2-4, with TRBD2 matching over 10 bases. V was clipped by 5 bases and J by 8 bases; unmatched bases: 15. The germline V gene has CDR1 SEHNR and CDR2 FQNEAQ (reference sequence). The CDR3 has 17 residues. CDR3 nucleotide sequence: TGTGCCAGCAGCCACCGCAGAGCGGGGGGGTTTGGGGACATTCAGTACTTC. It specifies CASSHRRAGGFGDIQYF.

With regard to this clonotype: A much larger clone is a single base away; this may be a read error. The missing conserved phenylalanine or tryptophan at the end of this CDR3 makes a read error likely. J is TRBJ2-3 and V is TRBV20-1; tentative D call: TRBD2 (5 bases). Deletions cut 1 base from V and 6 bases from J, with 14 bases between. The germline gives CDR1 DFQATT, CDR2 SNEGSKA (reference sequence). The CDR3 loop spans 14 amino acids. The CDR3 DNA reads TGCAGTGCTAGAGGCGACGGCCGCGGGGATACGCAGTATCTT. Amino acid sequence: CSARGDGRGDTQYL.

The CDR3 sequence is CSASLAEQETQYF. In nucleotides, the CDR3 is TGCAGTGCTAGTTTAGCGGAGCAAGAGACCCAGTACTTC. This chain uses TRBV20-1 with TRBJ2-5, with D tentatively TRBD2 (6 bases). CDR1 is DFQATT, CDR2 SNEGSKA, per germline (reference sequence). There are 13 residues in the CDR3. Trimming left V 3 bases short and J 2 bases short, with 10 bases between.

This clonotype was counted only a few times. A much bigger clone sits one base away, suggesting this may be a read error. The V call is TRBV27, the J call TRBJ2-1; TRBD2 aligns across 7 bases. The CDR3 is made up of 14 amino acids. J gave up 13 bases and V 5 bases, and 14 bases lay outside the gene matches. The V gene's germline CDR1 is MNHEY and CDR2 SMNVEV (reference sequence). The CDR3, as DNA: TGTGCCAGCAGTCGGGCGGGGGTGCAAGAGACCCAGTTCTTC. This gives the protein CASSRAGVQETQFF.

A few counts support this clonotype. V usage is TRBV7-2 and J usage is TRBJ1-1; possible D gene TRBD1, 5 bases. Trimming took off 3 bases at V and 1 base at J, with 12 bases between the two ends. The CDR3 runs 15 residues. Germline V lookup: CDR1 SGHTA, CDR2 FQGNSA. The CDR3 DNA follows: TGTGCCAGCAGCTTCGCCGGGACGGCGAACACTGAAGCTTTCTTT. Translated, it gives CASSFAGTANTEAFF.

In its sample, this clonotype was seen many times. This chain uses TRBV20-1 with TRBJ2-7; TRBD2 matches 7 bases. This CDR3 has 15 amino acids. The trim removed 3 bases at V and 0 bases at J, leaving 8 bases unmatched. CDR1 is DFQATT and CDR2 is SNEGSKA in the germline V gene (reference sequence). The CDR3 sequence: CSARKGAGSSYEQYF. In nucleotides, the CDR3 is TGCAGTGCTAGGAAGGGAGCGGGGAGCTCCTACGAGCAGTACTTC.

This clonotype was seen at least ten times. CDR3 nucleotides: TGCAGTGCTAGGATCAGGCGGGAGTTTTACGAGCAGTACTTC. It translates to CSARIRREFYEQYF. The chain links TRBV20-1 to TRBJ2-7, with 7 bases that match TRBD2. V lost 3 bases to trimming and J lost 4 bases; unmatched junction nucleotides: 9. The CDR3 is 14 residues long. Germline lookup yields CDR1 DFQATT and CDR2 SNEGSKA (reference sequence).

The V and J genes are TRBV20-1 and TRBJ1-2, with 9 bases matching TRBD1. The length of the CDR3 is 13 residues. V shed 5 bases, J shed 8 bases, and the junction held 9 bases outside the gene matches. The germline V gene has CDR1 DFQATT and CDR2 SNEGSKA (reference sequence). This CDR3 is CSAELRTGVGYTF. Here the CDR3 DNA reads TGCAGTGCTGAACTGAGGACAGGGGTAGGCTACACCTTC.

The sample holds a few counts of this clonotype. The rearrangement links TRBV9 to TRBJ2-1; maybe TRBD2 (6 bases). The CDR3 covers 14 residues. V lost 0 bases and J 10 bases, leaving 14 bases between the germline ends. Germline V gives CDR1 SGDLS, CDR2 YYNGEE. DNA for the CDR3: TGTGCCAGCAGCGTAGACGGGCGGGGCGCGGAGCAGTTCTTC. Encoded protein: CASSVDGRGAEQFF.